This T cell receptor beta chain comes out of a study of Ad26.COV2.S vaccination and SARS-CoV-2 variants. Whole-study findings and limits: Higher spike-specific TCR breadth was found in vaccine recipients than in placebo recipients. Vaccine recipients and placebo recipients showed similar non-spike TCR breadth.

As regards this clone: Its specificity is unknown.

The treatment: roughly 18 received Ad26.COV2.S at low or high dose, single or two shots; 5 received placebo; per-sample allocation not given. The investigators took samples on day 63 after the first vaccine or placebo injection. Adults aged 18-55 years in Boston included the donor. Produced via immunoSEQ multiplex PCR; TCRdb's table is partial and in-frame only. Among roughly 350,000 clones listed, about 88% were seen once. The CDR3 is 15 amino acids. Germline V gene data show CDR1 as MNHEY and CDR2 as SMNVEV (reference sequence). The trim removed 3 bases at V and 1 base at J, leaving 5 bases unmatched.

Material: peripheral blood, obtained in a trial of Ad26.COV2.S vaccine versus placebo. The chain uses TRBV27 and TRBJ2-5; 7 positions match TRBD1. This clonotype originated in a person aged 18-65 years who received the Ad26.COV2.S COVID-19 vaccine or a placebo. CDR3 in amino acids: CASSLSPGGQETQYF. Here the CDR3 DNA reads TGTGCCAGCAGTTTGAGTCCAGGGGGCCAAGAGACCCAGTACTTC.